The rows below give T cell receptor beta chains drawn from one sample of a study of T cells in Graves' hyperthyroidism and ophthalmopathy. MiXCR, run by TCRdb on the multiplex PCR reads, gives a single entry per CDR3 protein. Counted here are 500,000 to 650,000 distinct CDR3 sequences, roughly 14% occurring once; the ten biggest clones make up under 15%. The sequenced sample consisted of blood. Receptor source: a woman aged 45 to 65 with Graves' ophthalmopathy. Both conserved end residues are part of each CDR3. The D gene is left open where the match is weak. Not every row has a clone size; where given, it reads once, few, many or a size class.

d_gene | j_gene | v_gene | abundance | CDR3nt | CDR3aa
TRBD2 | TRBJ2-3 | TRBV4-3 | NA | TGCGCCAGCAGCCAAGAGGGGGGGAAACTCTCTAGCACAGATACGCAGTATTTT | CASSQEGGKLSSTDTQYF
TRBD1 | TRBJ1-4 | TRBV11-3 | many | TGTGCCAGCAGCGGTGATAAGGCAGGGGGCATCACTAATGAAAAACTGTTTTTT | CASSGDKAGGITNEKLFF
TRBD1 | TRBJ1-1 | TRBV28 | many | TGTGCCAGCAGTTCCCTTTCAGGGACAGGGAGTGATCGCACTGAAGCTTTCTTT | CASSSLSGTGSDRTEAFF
NA | TRBJ2-7 | TRBV3-1 | many | TGTGCCAGCAGCCACTCACTGGGCTCCGAGCAGTACTTC | CASSHSLGSEQYF
TRBD1 | TRBJ2-7 | TRBV20-1 | many | TGCAGTGCACAATCCGGGACAGGGTTCTACGAGCAGTACTTC | CSAQSGTGFYEQYF
TRBD2 | TRBJ2-5 | TRBV2 | many | TGTGCCAGCAGTGTAGCGGGTGTCCATGAGACCCAGTACTTC | CASSVAGVHETQYF
NA | TRBJ1-4 | TRBV13 | few | TGTGCCAGCAGCTTAAGGCCGGTTGAAAAACTGTTTTTT | CASSLRPVEKLFF
TRBD1 | TRBJ2-6 | TRBV7-9 | few | TGTGCCAGCAGCTTCTACAGGGGCTCTGGGGCCAACGTCCTGACTTTC | CASSFYRGSGANVLTF
NA | TRBJ2-7 | TRBV3-1 | NA | TGTGCCAGCAGCCAAGCGGGGGAGGAGGTCTCCTACGAGCAGTACTTC | CASSQAGEEVSYEQYF
TRBD1 | TRBJ2-5 | TRBV4-3 | NA | TGCGCCAGCAGCCATCGTGGGACAGGGCAACAAGAGACCCAGTACTTC | CASSHRGTGQQETQYF
TRBD1 | TRBJ1-5 | TRBV11-1 | many | TGTGCCAGCAGCCCCGGGACAGGGGTGGGTCAGCCCCAGCATTTT | CASSPGTGVGQPQHF
NA | TRBJ2-7 | TRBV30 | many | TGTGCCTGGACGGAGGGGGTCGAGCAGTACTTC | CAWTEGVEQYF
NA | TRBJ1-1 | TRBV7-2 | many | TGTGCCAGCAGCTTAGGGACAGTTCAGAACACTGAAGCTTTCTTT | CASSLGTVQNTEAFF
TRBD2 | TRBJ2-7 | TRBV27 | NA | TGTGCCACATCCGGGACTAGCGGCTCCTACGAGCAGTACTTC | CATSGTSGSYEQYF
NA | TRBJ2-3 | TRBV20-1 | many | TGCAGTGCTAGAGATCTCGGGGTGACCCTCGATACGCAGTATTTT | CSARDLGVTLDTQYF
TRBD1 | TRBJ2-2 | TRBV24-1 | NA | TGTGCCACCAGTACCGACAGGGGGGTATCGACCGGGGAGCTGTTTTTT | CATSTDRGVSTGELFF
NA | TRBJ2-3 | TRBV28 | many | TGTGCCAGCAGTTTATCTCCACTAGCATCCGATACGCAGTATTTT | CASSLSPLASDTQYF
NA | TRBJ2-2 | TRBV4-3 | NA | TGCGCCAGCAGCCGAGACCGGAGCGGGACCGGGGAGCTGTTTTTT | CASSRDRSGTGELFF
NA | TRBJ2-2 | TRBV12-3/TRBV12-4 | few | TGTGCCGACTCGGTGGGGTCAAACACCGGGGAGCTGTTTTTT | CADSVGSNTGELFF
NA | TRBJ1-5 | TRBV4-3 | NA | TGCGCCAGCAGCCCGGAGGGGGGGGATCAGCCCCAGCATTTT | CASSPEGGDQPQHF